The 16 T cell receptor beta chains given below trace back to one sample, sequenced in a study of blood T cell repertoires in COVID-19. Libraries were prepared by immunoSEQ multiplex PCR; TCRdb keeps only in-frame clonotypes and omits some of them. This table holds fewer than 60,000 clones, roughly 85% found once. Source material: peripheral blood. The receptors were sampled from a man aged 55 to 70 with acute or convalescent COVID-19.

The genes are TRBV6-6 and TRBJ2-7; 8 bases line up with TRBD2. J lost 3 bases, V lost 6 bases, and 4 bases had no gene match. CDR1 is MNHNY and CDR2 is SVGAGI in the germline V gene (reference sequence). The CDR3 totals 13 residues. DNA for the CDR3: TGTGCCAGCAGGACGAGCGGGAGCTACGAGCAGTACTTC. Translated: CASRTSGSYEQYF.

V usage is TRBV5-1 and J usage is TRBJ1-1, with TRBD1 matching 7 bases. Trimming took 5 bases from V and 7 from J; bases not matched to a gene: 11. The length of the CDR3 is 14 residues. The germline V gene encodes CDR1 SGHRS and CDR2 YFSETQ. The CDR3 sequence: CASRLLQGPDEAFF. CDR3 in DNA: TGCGCCAGCAGATTATTACAGGGGCCTGATGAAGCTTTCTTT.

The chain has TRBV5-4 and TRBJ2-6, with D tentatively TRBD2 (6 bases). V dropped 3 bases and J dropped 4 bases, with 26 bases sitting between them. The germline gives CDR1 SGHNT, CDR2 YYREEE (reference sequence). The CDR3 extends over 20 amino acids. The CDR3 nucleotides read TGTGCCAGCAGCTCCCCTCGGGGGACCTCCTTGCCAGCAGGGGCCAACGTCCTGACTTTC. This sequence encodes CASSSPRGTSLPAGANVLTF. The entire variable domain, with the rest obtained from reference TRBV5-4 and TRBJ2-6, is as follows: ETGVTQSPTHLIKTRGQQVTLRCSSQSGHNTVSWYQQALGQGPQFIFQYYREEENGRGNFPPRFSGLQFPNYSSELNVNALELDDSALYLCASSSPRGTSLPAGANVLTFGAGSRLTVL.

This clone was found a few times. The CDR3 DNA reads TGTGCCAGCAGTGAGTGGGAGGGCTACGAGCAGTACTTC. Amino acid sequence: CASSEWEGYEQYF. The chain couples TRBV2 to TRBJ2-7; 7 nucleotides line up with TRBD2. CDR1 and CDR2 (germline): SNHLY, FYNNEI. The V segment lost 3 bases and the J segment 3 bases; nucleotides outside the gene matches: 2. This CDR3 region has 13 residues.

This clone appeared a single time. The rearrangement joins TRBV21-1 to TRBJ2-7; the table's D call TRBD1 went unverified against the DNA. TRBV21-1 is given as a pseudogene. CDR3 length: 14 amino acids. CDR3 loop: CASSKARQSYEQYF. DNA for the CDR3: TGTGCCAGCAGCAAAGCGAGACAATCCTACGAGCAGTACTTC.

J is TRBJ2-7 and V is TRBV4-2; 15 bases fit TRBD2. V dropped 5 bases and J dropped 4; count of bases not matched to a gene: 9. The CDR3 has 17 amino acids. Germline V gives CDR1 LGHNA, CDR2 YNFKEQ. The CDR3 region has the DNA TGTGCCAGCAGCGATACCGGGACTAGCGGGAGGAGGTACGAGCAGTACTTC. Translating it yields CASSDTGTSGRRYEQYF.

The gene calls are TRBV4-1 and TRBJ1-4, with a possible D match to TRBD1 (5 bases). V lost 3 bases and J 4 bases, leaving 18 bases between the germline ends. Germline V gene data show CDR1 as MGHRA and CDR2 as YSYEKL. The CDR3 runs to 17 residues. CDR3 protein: CASSHPQGIGGNEKLFF. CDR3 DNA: TGCGCCAGCAGCCATCCCCAGGGAATCGGGGGTAATGAAAAACTGTTTTTT.

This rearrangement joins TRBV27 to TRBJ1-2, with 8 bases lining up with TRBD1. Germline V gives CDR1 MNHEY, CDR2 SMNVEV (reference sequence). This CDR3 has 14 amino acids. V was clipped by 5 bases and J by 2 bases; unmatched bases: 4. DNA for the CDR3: TGTGCCAGCAGTCCCAGACAGGGGAACTATGGCTACACCTTC. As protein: CASSPRQGNYGYTF.

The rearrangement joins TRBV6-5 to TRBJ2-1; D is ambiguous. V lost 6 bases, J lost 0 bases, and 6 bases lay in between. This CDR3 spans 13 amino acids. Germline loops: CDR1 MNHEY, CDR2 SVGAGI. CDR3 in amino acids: CASRKSSYNEQFF. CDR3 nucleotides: TGTGCCAGCAGGAAGAGCTCCTACAATGAGCAGTTCTTC.

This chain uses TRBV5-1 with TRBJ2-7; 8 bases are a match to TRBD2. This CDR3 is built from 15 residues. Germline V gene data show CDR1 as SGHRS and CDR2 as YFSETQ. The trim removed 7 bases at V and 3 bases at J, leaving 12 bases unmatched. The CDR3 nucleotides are TGCGCCAGCCGGCCGTCGGGGCGGGAGGTCTACGAGCAGTACTTC. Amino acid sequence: CASRPSGREVYEQYF.

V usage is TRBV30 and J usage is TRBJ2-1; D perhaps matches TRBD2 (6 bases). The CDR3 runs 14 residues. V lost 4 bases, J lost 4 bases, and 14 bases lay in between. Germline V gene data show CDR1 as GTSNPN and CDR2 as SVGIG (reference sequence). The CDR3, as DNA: TGTGCCTGGACAACCGGGACTCTTTACAATGAGCAGTTCTTC. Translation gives CAWTTGTLYNEQFF.

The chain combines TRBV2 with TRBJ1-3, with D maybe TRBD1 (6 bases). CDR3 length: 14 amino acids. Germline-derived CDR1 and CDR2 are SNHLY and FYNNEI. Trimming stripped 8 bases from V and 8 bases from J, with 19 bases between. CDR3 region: CASAFSGVLDTIYF. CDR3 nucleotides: TGTGCCAGCGCATTTTCAGGGGTTCTAGACACCATATATTTT.

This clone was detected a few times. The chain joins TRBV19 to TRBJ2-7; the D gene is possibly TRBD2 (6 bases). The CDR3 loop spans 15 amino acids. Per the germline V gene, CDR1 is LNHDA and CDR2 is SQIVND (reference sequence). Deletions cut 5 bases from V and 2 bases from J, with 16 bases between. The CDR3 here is CASSRGEWGTYEQYF. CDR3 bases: TGTGCCAGTAGTCGCGGGGAGTGGGGGACCTACGAGCAGTACTTC.

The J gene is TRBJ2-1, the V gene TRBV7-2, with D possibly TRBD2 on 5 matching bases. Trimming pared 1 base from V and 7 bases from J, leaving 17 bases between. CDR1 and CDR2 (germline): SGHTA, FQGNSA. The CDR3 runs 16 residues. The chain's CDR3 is CASSLEWLAVENEQFF. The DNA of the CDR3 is TGTGCCAGCAGCTTAGAGTGGCTAGCCGTCGAGAATGAGCAGTTCTTC.

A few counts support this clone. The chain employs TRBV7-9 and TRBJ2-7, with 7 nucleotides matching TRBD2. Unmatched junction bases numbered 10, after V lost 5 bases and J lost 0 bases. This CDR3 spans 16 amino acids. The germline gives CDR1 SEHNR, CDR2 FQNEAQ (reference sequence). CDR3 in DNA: TGTGCCAGCAGCCCAGAACTAGCGCGCAGCTCCTACGAGCAGTACTTC. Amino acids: CASSPELARSSYEQYF.

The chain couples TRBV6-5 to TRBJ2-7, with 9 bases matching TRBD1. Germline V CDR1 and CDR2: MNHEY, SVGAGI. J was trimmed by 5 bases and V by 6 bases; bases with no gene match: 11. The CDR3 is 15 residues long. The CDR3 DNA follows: TGTGCCAGCAGCTCAGCCGGGACAGGGAGGAACGAGCAGTACTTC. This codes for CASSSAGTGRNEQYF.